The 26 T cell receptor beta chains listed next were all sequenced from one sample in a study of T cell changes during pregnancy in multiple sclerosis. Only in-frame clones appear in the TCRdb table, and some are missing; sequencing was by immunoSEQ multiplex PCR. The sample includes about 73,000 clones, approximately 92% seen only once; the top ten take over 2.5%. Here the sequenced sample was peripheral blood, taken in the third trimester of pregnancy. Receptor source: a female donor in good health, enrolled as a control in a pregnancy study.

The chain recombines TRBV28 with TRBJ2-2; D is undetermined. Germline CDR1 reads MDHEN; CDR2 reads SYDVKM. V lost 3 bases, J lost 3 bases, and 5 bases lay in between. The CDR3 spans 13 residues. DNA for the CDR3: TGTGCCAGCAGTTTGGCCGACACCGGGGAGCTGTTTTTT. Translating it yields CASSLADTGELFF.

This chain connects TRBV10-2 to TRBJ2-7; the D gene is possibly TRBD1 (5 bases). Germline-derived CDR1 and CDR2 are WSHSY and SAAADI. This CDR3 has 13 residues. V gave up 4 bases and J gave up 0 bases, with 7 bases separating them. The CDR3 nucleotides read TGCGCCAGCAGTGGACAGCCCTCCTACGAGCAGTACTTC. It encodes CASSGQPSYEQYF.

The chain carries TRBV4-3 and TRBJ1-6; D remains unclear. Germline CDR1 is LGHNA and CDR2 is YSLEER. Trimming cost V 1 base and J 0 bases, with 16 bases left between them. This CDR3 comprises 19 residues. In nucleotides, the CDR3 is TGCGCCAGCAGCCAAGTGACGGGAGAAGAGAGCTCCTATAATTCACCCCTCCACTTT. Protein: CASSQVTGEESSYNSPLHF.

The gene calls are TRBV7-9 and TRBJ2-7; 7 bases are shared with TRBD1. Trimming cost V 5 bases and J 3 bases; bases outside gene matches: 4. Per germline, CDR1 SEHNR and CDR2 FQNEAQ (reference sequence). The CDR3 spans 13 residues. The CDR3 spells CASSPGTDYEQYF. CDR3 bases: TGTGCCAGCAGCCCGGGGACAGACTACGAGCAGTACTTC.

V and J are TRBV28 and TRBJ1-2; TRBD1 matches 8 bases. From germline, CDR1 is MDHEN and CDR2 SYDVKM. The CDR3 is 15 residues long. V lost 3 bases and J lost 7; bases outside the gene matches: 10. The CDR3 is CASSFPPGQGGGYTF. The CDR3 DNA sequence: TGTGCCAGCAGTTTCCCCCCCGGACAGGGAGGTGGCTACACCTTC.

The V and J genes are TRBV30 and TRBJ2-7; TRBD2 agrees at 9 bases. Trimming cost V 5 bases and J 8 bases; bases outside gene matches: 13. The V gene's germline CDR1 is GTSNPN and CDR2 SVGIG (reference sequence). The CDR3 covers 14 residues. The DNA for the CDR3 is TGTGCCTGGTTAGTAGTCCCTAGCGGGAAGCAGCAGTACTTC. It specifies CAWLVVPSGKQQYF. The whole variable domain, filled in from reference TRBV30 and TRBJ2-7, reads SQTIHQWPATLVQPVGSPLSLECTVEGTSNPNLYWYRQAAGRGLQLLFYSVGIGQISSEVPQNLSASRPQDRQFILSSKKLLLSDSGFYLCAWLVVPSGKQQYFGPGTRLTVT.

The rearrangement links TRBV2 to TRBJ2-5; 14 bases map to TRBD2. Germline values: CDR1 SNHLY, CDR2 FYNNEI. There are 14 residues in the CDR3. V shed 4 bases, J shed 5 bases, and the junction held 0 bases outside the gene matches. CDR3 sequence: CASSGTSGGETQYF. The CDR3 DNA reads as TGTGCCAGCAGTGGGACTAGCGGGGGGGAGACCCAGTACTTC.

This chain connects TRBV7-8 to TRBJ2-2; TRBD2 agrees at 8 bases. This CDR3 contains 15 residues. Trimming took 5 bases from V and 4 from J; bases not matched to a gene: 6. The germline gives CDR1 SGHVS, CDR2 FQNEAQ. The CDR3 nucleotides are TGTGCCAGCAGCCGGACTAGCATGAGCACCGGGGAGCTGTTTTTT. It is translated as CASSRTSMSTGELFF.

The V and J genes are TRBV11-2 and TRBJ1-2, with D maybe TRBD1 (5 bases). Trimming stripped 5 bases from V and 7 bases from J, with 17 bases between. Germline CDR1 reads SGHAT; CDR2 reads FQNNGV. The CDR3 is 14 amino acids. The CDR3 is CASSLIDSLSGYTF. DNA of the CDR3: TGTGCCAGCAGCCTAATAGACAGTCTCTCTGGCTACACCTTC.

The chain uses TRBV27 and TRBJ2-1; TRBD2 is a possible D gene (7 bases). V was clipped by 7 bases and J by 2 bases, with 18 bases between them. The CDR3 runs to 16 residues. Germline V lookup: CDR1 MNHEY, CDR2 SMNVEV (reference sequence). In DNA, the CDR3 is TGTGCCAGCATCGATTTAGGGGGGGCAACCTACAATGAGCAGTTCTTC. This sequence encodes CASIDLGGATYNEQFF.

The chain carries TRBV19 and TRBJ2-7; 7 nucleotides agree with TRBD2. The ends lost 6 bases at V and 7 bases at J; junction bases unmatched: 12. In germline, CDR1 is LNHDA, CDR2 SQIVND (reference sequence). The CDR3 spans 14 residues. The CDR3 DNA follows: TGTGCCAGTAGCCCAGCGGATTGGGAGGGGGAGCAGTACTTC. It specifies CASSPADWEGEQYF. The full variable domain, rest sourced from reference TRBV19 and TRBJ2-7, is DGGITQSPKYLFRKEGQNVTLSCEQNLNHDAMYWYRQDPGQGLRLIYYSQIVNDFQKGDIAEGYSVSREKKESFPLTVTSAQKNPTAFYLCASSPADWEGEQYFGPGTRLTVT.

This chain joins TRBV29-1 and TRBJ2-2, with D possibly being TRBD1 (5 bases). The V gene lost 5 bases and the J gene lost 7 bases, with 14 bases spanning the gap. The CDR3 totals 13 residues. The germline V gene has CDR1 SQVTM and CDR2 ANQGSEA. CDR3 protein: CSVRTSSVGELFF. The CDR3 nucleotides read TGCAGCGTTCGGACATCCTCGGTCGGGGAGCTGTTTTTT.

This chain uses TRBV6-5 with TRBJ1-2; D call uncertain. In germline, CDR1 is MNHEY, CDR2 SVGAGI. Between the trimmed V and J ends, which lost 7 bases and 5 bases, there was a span of 14 bases. There are 13 residues in the CDR3. CDR3 nucleotides: TGTGCCAGCATGGGCAGTTGGAAGTATGGCTACACCTTC. Translated, it gives CASMGSWKYGYTF.

CDR3 amino acids: CASSWTGGGTEAFF. The CDR3, as DNA: TGTGCCAGCAGCTGGACAGGGGGGGGTACTGAAGCTTTCTTT. The chain recombines TRBV7-9 with TRBJ1-1; 10 nucleotides line up with TRBD1. Germline lookup yields CDR1 SEHNR and CDR2 FQNEAQ (reference sequence). Trimming removed 4 bases from V and 5 bases from J; junction bases left unmatched: 4. This CDR3 comprises 14 residues.

This rearrangement joins TRBV11-2 to TRBJ2-7; tentative D call: TRBD2 (6 bases). CDR1 SGHAT and CDR2 FQNNGV come from the germline V gene. This CDR3 spans 14 amino acids. V was shortened by 3 bases and J by 4 bases, with 13 bases between the two germline ends. The CDR3 bases are TGTGCCAGCAGCTTGACAGCGGGTACTTACGAGCAGTACTTC. This codes for CASSLTAGTYEQYF.

J is TRBJ1-6 and V is TRBV23-1; TRBD1 might be the D (5 bases). TRBV23-1 is marked as an open reading frame, function uncertain. This CDR3 contains 13 residues. V lost 5 bases, J lost 10 bases, and 12 bases lay in between. CDR3: CASSVRGNSPLHF. In DNA, the CDR3 is TGCGCCAGCAGTGTGCGGGGCAACTCACCCCTCCACTTT.

The rearrangement links TRBV7-6 to TRBJ2-2; 7 bases fit TRBD1. CDR3 length: 17 residues. Germline loops: CDR1 SGHVS, CDR2 FNYEAQ. V trimming: 1 base; J trimming: 3 bases; junction bases outside the gene matches: 8. The CDR3 DNA sequence: TGTGCCAGCAGCTTAGATTTACGGACAGGAGACACCGGGGAGCTGTTTTTT. Encoded protein: CASSLDLRTGDTGELFF.

The genes are TRBV11-3 and TRBJ1-2; TRBD1 matches 12 bases. This CDR3 region has 18 residues. With 7 bases clipped from V and 2 bases from J, the junction kept 14 bases outside the gene matches. CDR1 is SGHNT and CDR2 is YENEEA in the germline V gene. CDR3 protein: CASNPAGTGGLINYGYTF. CDR3 DNA: TGTGCCAGCAACCCCGCCGGGACAGGGGGCCTTATAAACTATGGCTACACCTTC.

This rearrangement joins TRBV28 to TRBJ1-5; 9 nucleotides align to TRBD1. The CDR3 covers 15 residues. Germline CDR1 and CDR2: MDHEN and SYDVKM. Trimming took 7 bases from V and 6 from J; bases not matched to a gene: 10. The CDR3 sequence: CASITQGAVGQPQHF. The CDR3 nucleotides are TGTGCCAGCATCACACAGGGGGCAGTCGGTCAGCCCCAGCATTTT.

J is TRBJ2-2 and V is TRBV4-2; D is unresolved. V was trimmed by 0 bases and J by 0 bases, leaving 11 bases between them. The germline gives CDR1 LGHNA, CDR2 YNFKEQ. The CDR3 runs 17 residues. CDR3 DNA sequence: TGTGCCAGCAGCCAAGATAGGAGTTTCGCGAACACCGGGGAGCTGTTTTTT. This codes for CASSQDRSFANTGELFF.

The chain links TRBV28 to TRBJ2-1, with a tentative D call TRBD1 (8 bases). The length of the CDR3 is 15 residues. The germline V gene has CDR1 MDHEN and CDR2 SYDVKM. V was shortened by 6 bases and J by 7 bases, with 19 bases between the two germline ends. CDR3 sequence (DNA): TGTGCCAGCAGATACAGGGGGGGAATTGGGAATGAGCAGTTCTTC. It encodes CASRYRGGIGNEQFF.

J is TRBJ2-2 and V is TRBV30, with 8 bases that match TRBD1. The V and J ends lost 3 bases and 5 bases, in that order; junction bases with no gene match: 2. Germline lookup yields CDR1 GTSNPN and CDR2 SVGIG (reference sequence). The CDR3 spans 13 residues. CDR3 residues: CAWRDRVTGELFF. The CDR3 DNA sequence: TGTGCCTGGAGGGACAGGGTAACCGGGGAGCTGTTTTTT.

The CDR3 DNA is TGTGCCAGCACTTTTAGCGGATTCTACGAGCAGTACTTC. The encoded protein is CASTFSGFYEQYF. The chain recombines TRBV28 with TRBJ2-7; a possible D gene is TRBD2 (6 bases). The V gene lost 7 bases and the J gene lost 3 bases, with 13 bases spanning the gap. Germline V gives CDR1 MDHEN, CDR2 SYDVKM. The CDR3 is made up of 13 amino acids.

The V and J genes are TRBV5-6 and TRBJ2-5, with D unresolved. V was cut by 4 bases and J by 5 bases, with 12 bases left in between. Germline lookup yields CDR1 SGHDT and CDR2 YYEEEE. The CDR3 totals 13 residues. CDR3 protein: CASSPIADETQYF. DNA of the CDR3: TGTGCCAGCAGCCCAATAGCAGACGAGACCCAGTACTTC.

For this clone: The junction differs from germline at one of its ends, possibly a read error. The same CDR3 is also encoded by other DNA sequences in this sample. V and J are TRBV6-5 and TRBJ1-2, with D maybe TRBD1 (5 bases). The CDR3 is 11 amino acids. Germline V gives CDR1 MNHEY, CDR2 SVGAGI. The CDR3 is CASSYRGGYTF. CDR3 nucleotide sequence: TGTGCCAGCAGTTACAGGGGTGGCTACACTTTC.

The J gene is TRBJ2-7, the V gene TRBV21-1; TRBD2, the D gene given by the table, was not confirmed from the DNA. TRBV21-1 is shown as a pseudogene. The CDR3 is 16 amino acids. CDR3 sequence (DNA): TGTGCCAGCAGCAAAAGACCGGGACTAGCAGTCTACGAGCAGTACTTC. Translation: CASSKRPGLAVYEQYF.